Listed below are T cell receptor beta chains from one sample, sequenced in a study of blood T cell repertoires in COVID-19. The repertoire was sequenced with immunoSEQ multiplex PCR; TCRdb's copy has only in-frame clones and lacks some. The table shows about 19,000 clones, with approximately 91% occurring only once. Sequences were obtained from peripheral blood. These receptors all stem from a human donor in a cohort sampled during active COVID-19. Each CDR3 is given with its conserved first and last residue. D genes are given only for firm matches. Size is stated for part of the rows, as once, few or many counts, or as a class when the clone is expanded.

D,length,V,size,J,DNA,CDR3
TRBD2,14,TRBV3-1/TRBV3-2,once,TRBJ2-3,TGTGCCAGCAGCCAAGTTAGCGGGGCAGATACGCAGTATTTT,CASSQVSGADTQYF
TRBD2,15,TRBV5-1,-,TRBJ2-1,TGCGCCAGCAGCCAAACTAGCGGGAGGGGATATGAGCAGTTCTTC,CASSQTSGRGYEQFF
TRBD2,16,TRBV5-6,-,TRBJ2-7,TGTGCCAGCAGTTCCCCGGTATGGCGGGAGGGCTACGAGCAGTACTTC,CASSSPVWREGYEQYF
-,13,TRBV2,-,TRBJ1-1,TGTGCCAGCTCAAGCGGGGGTGTCACTGAAGCTTTCTTT,CASSSGGVTEAFF
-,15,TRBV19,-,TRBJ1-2,TGTGCCAGTAGGACTTCAGGGGAGGGAAGCTATGGCTACACCTTC,CASRTSGEGSYGYTF
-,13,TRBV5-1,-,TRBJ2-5,TGCGCCAGCAGCTTTGACAGGCAAGAGACCCAGTACTTC,CASSFDRQETQYF
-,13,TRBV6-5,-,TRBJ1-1,TGTGCCAGCAGTCCTCGTAGGGGCACTGAAGCTTTCTTT,CASSPRRGTEAFF
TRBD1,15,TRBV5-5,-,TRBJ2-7,TGTGCCAGCAGCTTGCAAGGGACAGGAATCTACGAGCAGTACTTC,CASSLQGTGIYEQYF
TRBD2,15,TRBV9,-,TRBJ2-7,TGTGCCAGCAGCGTAGAGCCTAGCGGGAGCTACGAGCAGTACTTC,CASSVEPSGSYEQYF
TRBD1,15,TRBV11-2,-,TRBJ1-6,TGTGCCAGCAGCGTGGGGACAGCTAATAATTCACCCCTCCACTTT,CASSVGTANNSPLHF
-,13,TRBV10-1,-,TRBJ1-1,TGCGCCAGCAGTGGACAGGCCAACACTGAAGCTTTCTTT,CASSGQANTEAFF
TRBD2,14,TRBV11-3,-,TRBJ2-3,TGTGCCAGCAGCGCTAGCGGGAGCGCAGATACGCAGTATTTT,CASSASGSADTQYF
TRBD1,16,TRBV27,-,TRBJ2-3,TGTGCCAGCAGTTTACGGACAGGGAGGAGCACAGATACGCAGTATTTT,CASSLRTGRSTDTQYF
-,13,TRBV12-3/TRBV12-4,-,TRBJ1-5,TGTGCCAGCAAAGTAGGGGGCAATCAGCCCCAGCATTTT,CASKVGGNQPQHF
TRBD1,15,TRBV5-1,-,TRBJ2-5,TGCGCCAGCAGCTACGAGGGACAGAAACAAGAGACCCAGTACTTC,CASSYEGQKQETQYF
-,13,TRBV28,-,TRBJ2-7,TGTGCCAGCAGTTTTGGGCACTCCTACGAGCAGTACTTC,CASSFGHSYEQYF
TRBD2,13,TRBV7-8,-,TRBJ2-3,TGTGCCAGCCGGGCGGGGGACACAGATACGCAGTATTTT,CASRAGDTDTQYF
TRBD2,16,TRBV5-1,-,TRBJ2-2,TGCGCCAGCGGTTTGAGCGGGAGAGGTCACACCGGGGAGCTGTTTTTT,CASGLSGRGHTGELFF
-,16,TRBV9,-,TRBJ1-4,TGTGCCAGCAGCGCCTCAACAGCGGCCGTTAATGAAAAACTGTTTTTT,CASSASTAAVNEKLFF
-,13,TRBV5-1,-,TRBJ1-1,TGCGCCAGCAGCTTAACCCGGGACACTGAAGCTTTCTTT,CASSLTRDTEAFF
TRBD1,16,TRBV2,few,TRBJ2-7,TGTGCCAGCAGTGGGCGGACAGGGGGCTGGATTTACGAGCAGTACTTC,CASSGRTGGWIYEQYF
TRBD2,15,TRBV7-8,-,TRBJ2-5,TGTGCCAGCAGCTCCCTAGCGGGGGCACCAGAGACCCAGTACTTC,CASSSLAGAPETQYF
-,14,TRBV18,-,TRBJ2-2,TGTGCCAGCTCACCACCGTCTGTCACCGGGGAGCTGTTTTTT,CASSPPSVTGELFF
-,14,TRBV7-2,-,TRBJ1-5,TGTGCCAGCAGCGTTACGGGGGAGGGGCAGCCCCAGCATTTT,CASSVTGEGQPQHF
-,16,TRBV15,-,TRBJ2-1,TGTGCCACCACCCTATTAGGGAGAGGGCGGTATGTTGAGCAGTTCTTC,CATTLLGRGRYVEQFF
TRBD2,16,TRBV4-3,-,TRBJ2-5,TGCGCCAGCAGCCAAGGAGGGGCGGCGGGAGGGGAGACCCAGTACTTC,CASSQGGAAGGETQYF
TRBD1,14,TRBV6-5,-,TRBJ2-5,TGTGCCAGCAGGAGGGACAGGGGGCAAGAGACCCAGTACTTC,CASRRDRGQETQYF
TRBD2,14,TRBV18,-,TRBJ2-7,TGTGCCAGCTCAACCACTAGCGGGAGTTACGAGCAGTACTTC,CASSTTSGSYEQYF
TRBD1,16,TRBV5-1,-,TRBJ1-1,TGCGCCAGCAGCTCAGGGGACAGGGGGATAAACACTGAAGCTTTCTTT,CASSSGDRGINTEAFF
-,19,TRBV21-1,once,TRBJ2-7,TGTGCCAGCAGCAAAGCGGAAGGCTTGGGGCAGCCGAGCTCCTACGAGCAGTACTTC,CASSKAEGLGQPSSYEQYF
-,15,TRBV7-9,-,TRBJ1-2,TGTGCCAGCAGGCGGTCTTCCCAAGAATTTTATGGCTACACCTTC,CASRRSSQEFYGYTF
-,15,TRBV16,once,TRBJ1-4,TGTGCCAGCAGCCAATCGATTGTGGGAGGTGAAAAACTGTTTTTT,CASSQSIVGGEKLFF
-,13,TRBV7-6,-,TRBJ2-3,TGTGCCAGCAGCTTACAGTCGTCGATAACGCAGTATTTT,CASSLQSSITQYF
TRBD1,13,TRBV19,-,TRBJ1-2,TGTGCCAGTGGGGACAGGGCTGGGTATGGCTACACCTTC,CASGDRAGYGYTF
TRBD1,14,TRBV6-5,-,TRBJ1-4,TGTGCCAGCAGCTCAGGGGGCGCCGGGGAAAAACTGTTTTTT,CASSSGGAGEKLFF
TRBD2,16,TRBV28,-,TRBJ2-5,TGTGCCAGCAGCCCTGCGGCGGGGGAGGGGCAAGAGACCCAGTACTTC,CASSPAAGEGQETQYF
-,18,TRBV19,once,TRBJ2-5,TGTGCCAGTAGTATAGATCGAAGGATTAGCGGAGGTGGTGAGACCCAGTACTTC,CASSIDRRISGGGETQYF
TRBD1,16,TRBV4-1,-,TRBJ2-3,TGCGCCAGCAGCCCCCATGGGGGGACAGGGTCAGATACGCAGTATTTT,CASSPHGGTGSDTQYF
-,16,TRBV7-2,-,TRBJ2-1,TGTGCCAGCAGCTTAGGGGTGACTAGCTCCTACAATGAGCAGTTCTTC,CASSLGVTSSYNEQFF
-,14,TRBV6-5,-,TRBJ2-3,TGTGCCAGCAGCCCAGATCGTAGCACAGATACGCAGTATTTT,CASSPDRSTDTQYF
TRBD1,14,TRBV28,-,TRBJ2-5,TGTGCCAGCAGTTCGACAGGGCTACAAGAGACCCAGTACTTC,CASSSTGLQETQYF
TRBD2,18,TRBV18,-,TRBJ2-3,TGTGCCAGCTCACCGTATCCTAGCGGGAGCTCTGAGCCAGATACGCAGTATTTT,CASSPYPSGSSEPDTQYF
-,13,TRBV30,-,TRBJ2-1,TGTGCCTGGAGCGGGAACCGGGACAATGAGCAGTTCTTC,CAWSGNRDNEQFF
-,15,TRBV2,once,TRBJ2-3,TGTGCCAGCAGTGCTATGGCAGGGCCTTCGGATACGCAGTATTTT,CASSAMAGPSDTQYF
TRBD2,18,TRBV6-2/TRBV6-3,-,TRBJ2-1,TGTGCCAGCAGTCGCACTGCGCGGGGGAAGAGCTCCTACAATGAGCAGTTCTTC,CASSRTARGKSSYNEQFF
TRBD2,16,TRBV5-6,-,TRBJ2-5,TGTGCCAGCAGCCCACTCACTAGCGGATTCCAAGAGACCCAGTACTTC,CASSPLTSGFQETQYF
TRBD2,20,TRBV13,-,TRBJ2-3,TGTGCCAGCAGACGCTACCTGGGCGGGACTAGCGGGGGTAAGGCAGATACGCAGTATTTT,CASRRYLGGTSGGKADTQYF